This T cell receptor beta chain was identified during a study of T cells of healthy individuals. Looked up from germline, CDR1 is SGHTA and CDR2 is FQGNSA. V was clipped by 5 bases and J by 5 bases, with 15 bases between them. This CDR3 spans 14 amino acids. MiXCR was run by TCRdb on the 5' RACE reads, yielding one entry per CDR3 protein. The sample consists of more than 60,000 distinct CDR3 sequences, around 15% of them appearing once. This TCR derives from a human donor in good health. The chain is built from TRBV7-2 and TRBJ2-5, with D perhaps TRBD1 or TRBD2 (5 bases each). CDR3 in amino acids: CASSISRGGETQYF. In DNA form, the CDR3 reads TGTGCCAGCAGCATAAGCCGGGGCGGGGAGACCCAGTACTTC.